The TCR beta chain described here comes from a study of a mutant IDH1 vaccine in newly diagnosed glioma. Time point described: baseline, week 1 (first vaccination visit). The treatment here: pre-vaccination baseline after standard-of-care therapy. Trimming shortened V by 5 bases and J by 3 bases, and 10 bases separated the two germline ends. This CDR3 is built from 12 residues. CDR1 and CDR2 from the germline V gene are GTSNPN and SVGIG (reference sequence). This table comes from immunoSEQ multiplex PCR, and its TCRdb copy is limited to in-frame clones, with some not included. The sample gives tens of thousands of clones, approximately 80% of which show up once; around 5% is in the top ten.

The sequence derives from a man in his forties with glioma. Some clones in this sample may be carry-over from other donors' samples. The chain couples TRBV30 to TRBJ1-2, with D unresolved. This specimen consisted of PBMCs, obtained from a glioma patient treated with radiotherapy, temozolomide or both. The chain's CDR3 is CAWWAGYYGYTF. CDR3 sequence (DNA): TGTGCCTGGTGGGCGGGGTACTATGGCTACACCTTC.